This record concerns one T cell receptor beta chain sequence. Other DNA sequences in this sample translate to the same CDR3. Individuals having autoimmune disease history or systemic immunosuppression were not enrolled. This record comes from a study of OX40 agonist ivuxolimab in advanced cancers. Study information: The dose-escalation cohort was about 86% male, with a mean age of around 60 years, ranging roughly 23 to 90. Therapy given before enrollment (anti-PD-1, anti-PD-L1 or anti-CTLA-4) was allowed, and over 35% had some.

The table came from immunoSEQ multiplex PCR; TCRdb's copy has only in-frame clones and leaves some out. The table lists fewer than 60,000 clones, approximately 80% of them singletons, with about 3.8% in the top ten. The CDR3 sequence is 13 residues long. Trimming shortened V by 2 bases and J by 2 bases, and 7 bases separated the two germline ends. CDR1 is SGHRS, CDR2 YFSETQ, per germline. This chain connects TRBV5-1 to TRBJ1-1; weak D call: TRBD1 (5 bases). The sequence was collected from an adult with an advanced solid tumor such as melanoma, head and neck, liver or kidney cancer. The material was CD4+ or CD8+ T cells sorted from blood, obtained in a trial of the OX40 agonist ivuxolimab. CDR3 residues: CASSFGGNTEAFF. The CDR3 DNA reads as TGCGCCAGCAGCTTCGGGGGAAACACTGAAGCTTTCTTT.